The 27 T cell receptor beta chains listed next were all sequenced from one sample in a study of T-cell memory formation after mild COVID-19. Using its own MiXCR run on the 5' RACE reads, TCRdb lists one record per CDR3 protein. The sample has approximately 390,000 distinct CDR3 sequences; about 16% are singletons. Source material: PBMCs or a T cell subset sorted from them (not recorded which). These receptors originate from a man aged 18 to 29 who had mild COVID-19 (a few samples of this study predate the infection). Cell type and time point are not known.

There are a few counts of this clonotype. The chain has TRBV6-2 or TRBV6-3 and TRBJ2-1; 7 bases are shared with TRBD2. V lost 6 bases, J lost 3 bases, and 11 bases stayed unmatched. Germline lookup yields CDR1 MNHEY and CDR2 SVGEGT. The CDR3 contains 16 residues. The CDR3, as DNA: TGTGCCAGCAGCCACCCTCGGGGGGTGGGCTACAATGAGCAGTTCTTC. Amino acid sequence: CASSHPRGVGYNEQFF.

CDR3 amino acids: CASSSGGWVKNIQYF. The CDR3 nucleotides are TGTGCCAGCAGTTCTGGGGGATGGGTCAAAAACATTCAGTACTTC. The rearrangement links TRBV6-2 or TRBV6-3 to TRBJ2-4, with D tentatively TRBD1 or TRBD2 (5 bases each). Germline CDR1 MNHEY, CDR2 SVGEGT. With 4 bases removed from V and 3 bases from J, the gap between germline ends came to 13 bases. This CDR3 is built from 15 residues.

V usage is TRBV20-1 and J usage is TRBJ2-1, with D possibly being TRBD2 (6 bases). This CDR3 is built from 15 residues. Trimming took 5 bases from V and 4 from J, leaving 18 bases between them. Germline V lookup: CDR1 DFQATT, CDR2 SNEGSKA (reference sequence). CDR3 protein: CSAVDSPGVYNEQFF. The CDR3 nucleotides read TGCAGTGCTGTCGACAGCCCGGGGGTATACAATGAGCAGTTCTTC.

CDR3 DNA: TGTGCCAGCAGCTCGGGGGGAAGGGTGCAGTACTTC. Translated, it gives CASSSGGRVQYF. This sequence joins TRBV5-5 and TRBJ2-7; the match to TRBD2 covers 7 bases. The CDR3 loop spans 12 amino acids. With 3 bases clipped from V and 9 bases from J, the junction kept 6 bases outside the gene matches. Germline V gene data show CDR1 as SGHKS and CDR2 as YYEKEE (reference sequence). The variable domain in full, with the rest retrieved from reference TRBV5-5 and TRBJ2-7, is DAGVTQSPTHLIKTRGQQVTLRCSPISGHKSVSWYQQVLGQGPQFIFQYYEKEERGRGNFPDRFSARQFPNYSSELNVNALLLGDSALYLCASSSGGRVQYFGPGTRLTVT.

This clonotype appeared a few times. V is TRBV7-9 and J is TRBJ2-7; the D is unclear. The CDR3 length is 13 residues. Per germline, CDR1 SEHNR and CDR2 FQNEAQ (reference sequence). The ends were cut back, 1 base at V and 7 bases at J, with 11 bases in the middle. The CDR3 spells CASSLELKGEQYV. The CDR3 nucleotides read TGTGCCAGCAGCTTAGAGCTAAAAGGGGAGCAGTACGTC.

This clonotype was seen a handful of times. V is TRBV6-2 or TRBV6-3 and J is TRBJ2-5; D is possibly TRBD2 (5 bases). Germline CDR1 reads MNHEY; CDR2 reads SVGEGT. Trimming removed 7 bases at V and 1 base at J, with 10 bases between. The CDR3 is made up of 13 amino acids. The CDR3 loop reads CASKYSGQETQYF. DNA for the CDR3: TGTGCCAGCAAGTACAGCGGCCAAGAGACCCAGTACTTC.

CDR3 protein: CSARGERKTQYF. In DNA form, the CDR3 reads TGCAGTGCTAGGGGGGAGCGAAAGACCCAGTACTTC. This chain joins TRBV20-1 and TRBJ2-5; D is perhaps TRBD1 or TRBD2 (5 bases each). Germline V gene sequence: CDR1 DFQATT, CDR2 SNEGSKA (reference sequence). V was shortened by 3 bases and J by 6 bases, with 11 bases between the two germline ends. This CDR3 has 12 amino acids.

The chain combines TRBV20-1 with TRBJ1-2; no clear D gene. CDR1 and CDR2 from the germline V gene are DFQATT and SNEGSKA (reference sequence). The CDR3 runs to 12 residues. Trimming took 5 bases from V and 4 from J, leaving 11 bases between them. CDR3 nucleotide sequence: TGCAGTGCTTCGATCGTCGGCTATGGCTACACCTTC. This encodes CSASIVGYGYTF.

This clonotype was detected ten times or more. This chain joins TRBV5-1 and TRBJ1-4; D unresolved. Germline loops: CDR1 SGHRS, CDR2 YFSETQ. V lost 2 bases and J 6 bases, leaving 11 bases between the germline ends. The CDR3 consists of 14 residues. CDR3 sequence (DNA): TGCGCCAGCAGCTTAGACATCGGGGATGAAAAACTGTTTTTT. It translates to CASSLDIGDEKLFF.

The rearrangement joins TRBV5-5 to TRBJ1-6; D is possibly TRBD1 (5 bases). Germline CDR1 is SGHKS and CDR2 is YYEKEE (reference sequence). Trimming took off 4 bases at V and 9 bases at J, with 8 bases between the two ends. The CDR3 runs to 12 residues. CDR3 DNA: TGTGCCAGCAGCATCCAGGGTTCACCCCTCCACTTT. Encoded protein: CASSIQGSPLHF.

The chain links TRBV7-6 to TRBJ2-7; D gene unclear. The V and J ends lost 3 bases and 5 bases respectively, with 11 bases between them. Germline V gene lookup returns CDR1 SGHVS and CDR2 FNYEAQ. The CDR3 totals 13 residues. The CDR3 nucleotides read TGTGCCAGCAGCTTCTCACATCGGCACGAGCAGTACTTC. Its translation: CASSFSHRHEQYF. The whole variable domain, remainder taken from reference TRBV7-6 and TRBJ2-7, is GAGVSQSPRYKVTKRGQDVALRCDPISGHVSLYWYRQALGQGPEFLTYFNYEAQQDKSGLPNDRFSAERPEGSISTLTIQRTEQRDSAMYRCASSFSHRHEQYFGPGTRLTVT.

The chain couples TRBV15 to TRBJ2-7; 8 bases align to TRBD2. This CDR3 region has 15 residues. Germline V gene sequence: CDR1 LNHNV, CDR2 YYDKDF (reference sequence). V lost 1 base to trimming and J lost 3 bases; unmatched junction nucleotides: 5. In nucleotides, the CDR3 is TGTGCCACCAGCAGAGTGGGTAGCGGGGACTACGAGCAGTACTTC. Translated, it gives CATSRVGSGDYEQYF.

This clonotype showed up many times. The rearrangement uses TRBV28 and TRBJ2-7; 11 positions match TRBD1. The CDR3 covers 16 residues. Germline trimming cut 2 bases from V and 3 bases from J; bases unmatched to any gene: 6. Germline loops: CDR1 MDHEN, CDR2 SYDVKM. CDR3 in DNA: TGTGCCAGCAGTTTAGGCTCCGGGACAGGGGGCTACGAGCAGTACTTC. Translated, it gives CASSLGSGTGGYEQYF.

This sequence joins TRBV20-1 and TRBJ2-5; 11 bases line up with TRBD2. The CDR3 extends over 13 amino acids. The germline V gene encodes CDR1 DFQATT and CDR2 SNEGSKA (reference sequence). After removal of 6 bases from V and 4 bases from J, the junction contained 4 bases not matched to a gene. The CDR3 here is CSASSGGAETQYF. The CDR3 DNA reads as TGCAGTGCCAGTAGCGGGGGGGCAGAGACCCAGTACTTC.

This clonotype was counted many times. J is TRBJ2-7 and V is TRBV15; no clear D gene. V was cut by 0 bases and J by 0 bases, with 9 bases left in between. The CDR3 length is 15 residues. Per the germline V gene, CDR1 is LNHNV and CDR2 is YYDKDF (reference sequence). CDR3 in amino acids: CATSRDMTGSYEQYV. The CDR3 DNA follows: TGTGCCACCAGCAGAGATATGACGGGCTCCTACGAGCAGTACGTC.

This clonotype was found a few times. The rearrangement links TRBV4-3 to TRBJ2-5; D is perhaps TRBD2 (6 bases). CDR1 and CDR2 from the germline V gene are LGHNA and YSLEER. Trimming took off 1 base at V and 4 bases at J, with 7 bases between the two ends. The CDR3 covers 13 residues. This CDR3 is CASSQGRGETQYF. The CDR3 DNA sequence: TGCGCCAGCAGCCAAGGGAGGGGAGAGACCCAGTACTTC.

The V gene is TRBV9, the J gene TRBJ2-3, with TRBD2 matching 9 bases. From germline, CDR1 is SGDLS and CDR2 YYNGEE. The ends lost 0 bases at V and 6 bases at J; junction bases unmatched: 5. This CDR3 is built from 15 residues. The CDR3 loop is CASSVESSGGDTQYF. DNA for the CDR3: TGTGCCAGCAGCGTAGAGTCGAGCGGGGGGGATACGCAGTATTTT.

This clonotype was counted between two and nine times. The chain couples TRBV5-1 to TRBJ1-5; D is perhaps TRBD1 (6 bases). This CDR3 is 18 amino acids long. Germline CDR1 SGHRS, CDR2 YFSETQ. Trimming shortened V by 6 bases and J by 3 bases, and 25 bases separated the two germline ends. The CDR3 loop reads CASTPLWGHRRTNQPQHF. The CDR3 bases are TGCGCCAGCACGCCCCTCTGGGGACACCGAAGAACCAATCAGCCCCAGCATTTT.

This clonotype has just a few counts. The chain combines TRBV6-5 with TRBJ2-5; 10 bases match TRBD2. The CDR3 is made up of 14 amino acids. The germline gives CDR1 MNHEY, CDR2 SVGAGI. V was clipped by 4 bases and J by 6 bases; unmatched bases: 5. The CDR3 spells CASSLSGGGKTQYF. The CDR3 region has the DNA TGTGCCAGCAGTTTGAGCGGGGGGGGGAAGACCCAGTACTTC.

This chain links TRBV6-5 with TRBJ1-2, with no clear D. Germline V gene lookup returns CDR1 MNHEY and CDR2 SVGAGI. Trimming stripped 2 bases from V and 2 bases from J, with 6 bases between. The CDR3 runs 13 residues. This CDR3 is CASSYDANYGYTF. In DNA, the CDR3 is TGTGCCAGCAGTTACGACGCGAACTATGGCTACACCTTC.

This chain links TRBV7-6 with TRBJ2-3, with D possibly TRBD2 on 5 matching bases. CDR1 and CDR2 from the germline V gene are SGHVS and FNYEAQ. V lost 5 bases, J lost 5 bases, and 14 bases lay in between. The CDR3 sequence is 14 residues long. For the CDR3, the DNA is TGTGCCAGCAGCCTCCCCGGGGATCAAGATACGCAGTATTTT. It specifies CASSLPGDQDTQYF.

This clonotype was observed a handful of times. V is TRBV9 and J is TRBJ1-3; D might be TRBD1 (6 bases). The germline V and J ends were trimmed by 3 bases and 3 bases, with 19 bases remaining between them. CDR1 is SGDLS and CDR2 is YYNGEE in the germline V gene. This CDR3 has 17 amino acids. This CDR3 is CASSAIQGLLGGNTIYF. CDR3 coding DNA: TGTGCCAGCAGCGCAATACAGGGTCTCTTGGGTGGAAACACCATATATTTT.

This sequence joins TRBV7-2 and TRBJ1-1; D might be TRBD1 (5 bases). Trimming cost V 0 bases and J 5 bases, with 7 bases left between them. Germline V gene lookup returns CDR1 SGHTA and CDR2 FQGNSA. CDR3 size: 13 residues. For the CDR3, the DNA is TGTGCCAGCAGCTTAGCAGGGGCGACTGAAGCTTTCTTT. Translating gives CASSLAGATEAFF. The full variable domain, completed using reference TRBV7-2 and TRBJ1-1, is GAGVSQSPSNKVTEKGKDVELRCDPISGHTALYWYRQSLGQGLEFLIYFQGNSAPDKSGLPSDRFSAERTGGSVSTLTIQRTQQEDSAVYLCASSLAGATEAFFGQGTRLTVV.

There are a few counts of this clonotype. The chain combines TRBV5-1 with TRBJ1-6; TRBD1 might be the D (5 bases). This CDR3 contains 17 residues. CDR1 SGHRS and CDR2 YFSETQ come from the germline V gene. V was cut by 1 base and J by 0 bases, with 11 bases left in between. CDR3 nucleotide sequence: TGCGCCAGCAGCTTGCGGGACGGAAGCTCCTATAATTCACCCCTCCACTTT. It codes for CASSLRDGSSYNSPLHF.

The chain joins TRBV24-1 to TRBJ2-3; weak D call: TRBD1 (6 bases). V lost 0 bases to trimming and J lost 2 bases, with 14 bases between them. Per germline, CDR1 KGHDR and CDR2 SFDVKD. This CDR3 spans 17 amino acids. CDR3 sequence reads: CATSDLPTGLSTDTQYF. DNA of the CDR3: TGTGCCACCAGTGATTTGCCCACAGGGCTTTCCACAGATACGCAGTATTTT.

This chain connects TRBV9 to TRBJ1-5; tentatively, D is TRBD1 (5 bases). V was cut by 0 bases and J by 1 base, with 14 bases left in between. Germline loops: CDR1 SGDLS, CDR2 YYNGEE. The CDR3 spans 17 residues. The CDR3: CASSVGGPRLSNQPQHF. The CDR3 DNA is TGTGCCAGCAGCGTAGGGGGACCCCGATTAAGCAATCAGCCCCAGCATTTT.

This clonotype has just a few counts. The rearrangement joins TRBV7-9 to TRBJ1-2; D might be TRBD1 (6 bases). This CDR3 spans 14 amino acids. In germline, CDR1 is SEHNR, CDR2 FQNEAQ (reference sequence). Trimming removed 2 bases at V and 8 bases at J, with 15 bases between. The CDR3 here is CASSLRGQEGGYTF. CDR3 in DNA: TGTGCCAGCAGCTTACGGGGGCAGGAGGGAGGCTACACCTTC.